The 13 T cell receptor beta chains below all came from one sample that was sequenced in a study of T cell changes during pregnancy in multiple sclerosis. This table comes from immunoSEQ multiplex PCR, and its TCRdb copy is limited to in-frame clones, with some not included. The table has fewer than 35,000 clones, nearly 90% seen once. This specimen was CD4+ T cells from peripheral blood mononuclear cells, taken in the third trimester of pregnancy. The source is a female donor in good health, enrolled as a control in a pregnancy study.

The chain joins TRBV19 to TRBJ2-7, with D perhaps matching TRBD1 (5 bases). Germline V gene lookup returns CDR1 LNHDA and CDR2 SQIVND (reference sequence). The CDR3 extends over 14 amino acids. Trimming shortened V by 5 bases and J by 4 bases, and 15 bases separated the two germline ends. The CDR3 DNA sequence: TGTGCCAGTAGTTCGAGACAGCGATTGTACGAGCAGTACTTC. This codes for CASSSRQRLYEQYF.

The chain has TRBV5-8 and TRBJ2-1, with TRBD2 matching 12 bases. Trimming cost V 4 bases and J 8 bases; bases outside gene matches: 10. Germline-derived CDR1 and CDR2 are SGHTS and YDEGEE. CDR3 size: 16 residues. Here the CDR3 reads CASSASGRALNDEQFF. The CDR3 DNA follows: TGTGCCAGCAGCGCTAGCGGGAGGGCCCTTAATGATGAGCAGTTCTTC.

This clone is a singleton in its sample. The chain recombines TRBV15 with TRBJ2-5, with D possibly TRBD1 on 5 matching bases. The J call may not be correct, given that the DNA end is closer to TRBJ2-7. This CDR3 spans 12 amino acids. Germline CDR1 LNHNV, CDR2 YYDKDF (reference sequence). CDR3 region: CAVSTATYEQYF. For the CDR3, the DNA is TGTGCCGTCTCGACAGCTACCTACGAGCAGTACTTC.

This clone has a single count. As DNA, the CDR3 is TGTGCCAGCAGCTTGAGGGCCACCTACGAGCAGTACTTC. It encodes CASSLRATYEQYF. The chain recombines TRBV7-2 with TRBJ2-7, with D possibly being TRBD2 (5 bases). The CDR3 is made up of 13 amino acids. Looked up from germline, CDR1 is SGHTA and CDR2 is FQGNSA. V was clipped by 3 bases and J by 2 bases, with 8 bases between them.

The rearrangement links TRBV11-2 to TRBJ2-7, with D possibly being TRBD1 (6 bases). The CDR3 sequence is 15 residues long. CDR1 is SGHAT, CDR2 FQNNGV, per germline. The V end lost 3 bases, the J end lost 6 bases, and 18 bases lay between the germline ends. CDR3 coding DNA: TGTGCCAGCAGCTTCCTTTCCAGGGGACCGGCCGAGCAGTACTTC. Translating it yields CASSFLSRGPAEQYF. The whole variable domain, remainder taken from reference TRBV11-2 and TRBJ2-7, is EAGVAQSPRYKIIEKRQSVAFWCNPISGHATLYWYQQILGQGPKLLIQFQNNGVVDDSQLPKDRFSAERLKGVDSTLKIQPAKLEDSAVYLCASSFLSRGPAEQYFGPGTRLTVT.

This clone was seen more than once but under ten times. The chain is built from TRBV19 and TRBJ1-1; 9 bases fit TRBD1. The trim removed 6 bases at V and 11 bases at J, leaving 10 bases unmatched. Germline V gene data show CDR1 as LNHDA and CDR2 as SQIVND (reference sequence). This CDR3 has 13 amino acids. The CDR3 nucleotides are TGTGCCAGTAGCCAGGGACAGGGAATTGTGGCTTTCTTT. Amino acid sequence: CASSQGQGIVAFF.

The chain recombines TRBV6-5 with TRBJ2-3, with D hard to call. The CDR3 extends over 11 amino acids. Trimming pared 0 bases from V and 8 bases from J, leaving 3 bases between. The germline V gene has CDR1 MNHEY and CDR2 SVGAGI. CDR3 protein: CASSYSGTQYF. CDR3 coding DNA: TGTGCCAGCAGTTACTCCGGTACGCAGTATTTT.

J is TRBJ1-2 and V is TRBV29-1, with a tentative D call TRBD1 (5 bases). From germline, CDR1 is SQVTM and CDR2 ANQGSEA. The CDR3 is 12 amino acids. V was clipped by 4 bases and J by 0 bases, with 6 bases between them. The CDR3 nucleotides are TGCAGCGTTGCAGGGACTAACTATGGCTACACCTTC. This encodes CSVAGTNYGYTF.

The V gene is TRBV30, the J gene TRBJ2-7, with 7 bases that match TRBD1. The germline V gene has CDR1 GTSNPN and CDR2 SVGIG (reference sequence). This CDR3 has 12 amino acids. V was pared by 7 bases and J by 2 bases, with 5 bases of the junction left unmatched. The CDR3 bases are TGTGCCTCCAAACAGGGGACCTACGAGCAGTACTTC. This translates into CASKQGTYEQYF.

J is TRBJ2-5 and V is TRBV13; 7 bases align to TRBD1. The CDR3 runs 16 residues. The junction had 7 bases not matched to a gene; V was cut back by 0 bases and J by 3 bases. The germline V gene encodes CDR1 PRHDT and CDR2 FYEKMQ (reference sequence). The CDR3 protein is CASSLGRQGGKETQYF. CDR3 coding DNA: TGTGCCAGCAGCTTAGGAAGACAGGGTGGTAAAGAGACCCAGTACTTC. The full variable domain, its missing parts supplied by reference TRBV13 and TRBJ2-5, is AAGVIQSPRHLIKEKRETATLKCYPIPRHDTVYWYQQGPGQDPQFLISFYEKMQSDKGSIPDRFSAQQFSDYHSELNMSSLELGDSALYFCASSLGRQGGKETQYFGPGTRLLVL.

V gene TRBV28 combines with J gene TRBJ2-1; 10 positions match TRBD2. V was clipped by 3 bases and J by 3 bases; unmatched bases: 5. This CDR3 is 16 amino acids long. CDR1 and CDR2 from the germline V gene are MDHEN and SYDVKM. The CDR3 nucleotides read TGTGCCAGCAGTTTCCTCACTAGCGGGATCTACAATGAGCAGTTCTTC. This codes for CASSFLTSGIYNEQFF.

The J gene is TRBJ1-3, the V gene TRBV30; 8 bases agree with TRBD1. V shed 0 bases and J 0 bases; nucleotides not matched to a gene: 4. The CDR3 contains 16 residues. Looked up from germline, CDR1 is GTSNPN and CDR2 is SVGIG (reference sequence). The CDR3 sequence: CAWSVQGGVSGNTIYF. CDR3 DNA: TGTGCCTGGAGTGTACAGGGGGGCGTCTCTGGAAACACCATATATTTT.

The chain couples TRBV4-1 to TRBJ2-5; TRBD2 is a possible D gene (7 bases). Germline lookup yields CDR1 MGHRA and CDR2 YSYEKL. CDR3 length: 16 residues. V lost 0 bases and J lost 1, with 12 bases in between. For the CDR3, the DNA is TGCGCCAGCAGCCAAGATAATGCGGGGGCCCAAGAGACCCAGTACTTC. It specifies CASSQDNAGAQETQYF.